The following is a T cell receptor beta chain sequence with its context. Antigen specificity is unknown. This entry belongs to a study of cytomegalovirus exposure and HLA in healthy donors. The PCR was carried out with 60 Vbeta primers and 13 Jbeta primers. Method: immunoSEQ multiplex PCR; TCRdb's copy keeps in-frame clones and lacks some. The sample consists of approximately 180,000 clones, about four fifths of them appearing once. Study-wide results and limits: Common viral pathogens seemed, in a later analysis, to connect with several of the most significant clusters. The records held CMV serostatus as the only immune exposure information.

This CDR3 is built from 14 residues. Germline trimming cut 5 bases from V and 7 bases from J; bases unmatched to any gene: 9. The germline CDR1 and CDR2 sequences are MNHEY and SVGAGI. The gene calls are TRBV6-5 and TRBJ2-7, with 9 bases lining up with TRBD1. The sample comprised PBMCs. The receptor's source is a young man in good health and CMV-seropositive. CDR3 nucleotide sequence: TGTGCCAGCAGTGCCCCCGGGACAGGGCGGGAGCAGTACTTC. It yields the protein CASSAPGTGREQYF.